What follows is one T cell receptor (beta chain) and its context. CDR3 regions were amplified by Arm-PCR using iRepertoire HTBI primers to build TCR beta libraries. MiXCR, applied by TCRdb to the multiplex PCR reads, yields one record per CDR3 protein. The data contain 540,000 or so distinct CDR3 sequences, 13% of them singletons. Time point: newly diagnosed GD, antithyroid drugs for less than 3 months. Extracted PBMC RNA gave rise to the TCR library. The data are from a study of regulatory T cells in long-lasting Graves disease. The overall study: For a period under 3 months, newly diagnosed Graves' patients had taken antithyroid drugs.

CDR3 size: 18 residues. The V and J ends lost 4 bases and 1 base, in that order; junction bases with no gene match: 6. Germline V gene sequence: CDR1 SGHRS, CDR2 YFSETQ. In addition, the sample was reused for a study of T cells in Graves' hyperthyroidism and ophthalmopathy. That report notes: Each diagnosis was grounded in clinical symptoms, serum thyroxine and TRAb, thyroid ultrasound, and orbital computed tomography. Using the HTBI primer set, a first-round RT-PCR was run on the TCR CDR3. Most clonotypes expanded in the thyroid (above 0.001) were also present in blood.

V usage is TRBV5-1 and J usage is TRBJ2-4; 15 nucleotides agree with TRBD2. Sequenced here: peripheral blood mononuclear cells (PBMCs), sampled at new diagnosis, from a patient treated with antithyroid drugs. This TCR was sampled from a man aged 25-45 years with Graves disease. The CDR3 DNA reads TGCGCCAGCAGCAAAGGACTAGCGGGAGGGCCCGCCAAAAACATTCAGTACTTC. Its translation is CASSKGLAGGPAKNIQYF.